Each of the 14 T cell receptor beta chains below was sequenced from the same sample in a study of blood T cell repertoires in COVID-19. Sequencing used immunoSEQ multiplex PCR; TCRdb keeps in-frame clones, though not all of them. This sample yields 250,000 to 350,000 clones, of which about 81% are seen a single time; more than 1.2% belongs to the top ten. Sequencing was done on a sample of peripheral blood. Receptors were obtained from a human donor with COVID-19, enrolled during active disease. The donor label of this sample is uncertain.

The sample holds one count of this clone. The chain recombines TRBV27 with TRBJ2-7, with TRBD1 matching over 11 bases. J was trimmed by 3 bases and V by 8 bases; bases with no gene match: 3. Germline assignment: CDR1 MNHEY and CDR2 SMNVEV (reference sequence). The length of the CDR3 is 13 residues. DNA of the CDR3: TGTGCCAGCCGGGACAGGGGGGACTACGAGCAGTACTTC. Residues: CASRDRGDYEQYF.

The rearrangement joins TRBV10-3 to TRBJ2-1; TRBD1 might be the D (6 bases). V was clipped by 2 bases and J by 12 bases, with 23 bases between them. Germline V gene lookup returns CDR1 ENHRY and CDR2 SYGVKD. The CDR3 runs 16 residues. The chain's CDR3 is CAISEGSTGNGKGQFF. The CDR3, as DNA: TGTGCCATCAGTGAGGGGTCGACAGGCAATGGGAAGGGGCAGTTCTTC.

V usage is TRBV5-4 and J usage is TRBJ2-1, with unresolved D. V lost 1 base to trimming and J lost 0 bases, with 8 bases between them. Germline V lookup: CDR1 SGHNT, CDR2 YYREEE (reference sequence). The CDR3 covers 15 residues. The CDR3 DNA follows: TGTGCCAGCAGCTTGCCAGCGAGCTCCTACAATGAGCAGTTCTTC. This sequence encodes CASSLPASSYNEQFF.

V is TRBV9 and J is TRBJ2-7, with TRBD1 matching 7 bases. The CDR3 consists of 17 residues. Per germline, CDR1 SGDLS and CDR2 YYNGEE. Trimming cost V 0 bases and J 9 bases; bases outside gene matches: 18. The CDR3 here is CASSVGGGQTGLVGQYF. CDR3 DNA sequence: TGTGCCAGCAGCGTAGGCGGTGGCCAGACAGGGCTGGTTGGGCAGTACTTC.

The genes are TRBV7-6 and TRBJ1-4, with TRBD1 as a possible D gene (6 bases). V gave up 4 bases and J gave up 7 bases, with 19 bases separating them. Germline values: CDR1 SGHVS, CDR2 FNYEAQ. The CDR3 runs to 16 residues. The CDR3 nucleotides are TGTGCCAGCAGCTACTCGGGGGGGGGCGACAGTGAAAAACTGTTTTTT. Protein product: CASSYSGGGDSEKLFF.

Written as DNA, the CDR3 is TGTGCCAGCAGGATGGACACTTACGAGCAGTACTTC. Its translation is CASRMDTYEQYF. V gene TRBV28 combines with J gene TRBJ2-7; the D gene is possibly TRBD1 (5 bases). V was pared by 6 bases and J by 4 bases, with 10 bases between. Germline values: CDR1 MDHEN, CDR2 SYDVKM. The CDR3 runs 12 residues. Together with reference TRBV28 and TRBJ2-7, the CDR3 gives the full variable domain: DVKVTQSSRYLVKRTGEKVFLECVQDMDHENMFWYRQDPGLGLRLIYFSYDVKMKEKGDIPEGYSVSREKKERFSLILESASTNQTSMYLCASRMDTYEQYFGPGTRLTVT.

This chain joins TRBV7-9 and TRBJ2-7, with D uncertain. CDR1 and CDR2 (germline): SEHNR, FQNEAQ (reference sequence). CDR3 length: 13 residues. Trimming removed 2 bases from V and 1 base from J, with 6 bases in between. CDR3 residues: CASSLLGSYEQYF. In DNA, the CDR3 is TGTGCCAGCAGCTTACTAGGATCCTACGAGCAGTACTTC.

This rearrangement joins TRBV5-4 to TRBJ1-5, with 7 bases identical to TRBD1. This CDR3 is 15 amino acids long. The trim removed 4 bases at V and 2 bases at J, leaving 6 bases unmatched. Germline CDR1 SGHNT, CDR2 YYREEE (reference sequence). The CDR3: CASSDGQARNQPQHF. CDR3 DNA sequence: TGTGCCAGCAGCGACGGACAGGCCCGCAATCAGCCCCAGCATTTT.

The rearrangement links TRBV5-1 to TRBJ2-2; possibly TRBD2 for D (6 bases). The V end lost 4 bases, the J end lost 5 bases, and 18 bases lay between the germline ends. From germline, CDR1 is SGHRS and CDR2 YFSETQ. The CDR3 runs 16 residues. The CDR3 loop is CASSARPGALTGELFF. CDR3 nucleotide sequence: TGCGCCAGCAGCGCTAGGCCGGGAGCACTAACCGGGGAGCTGTTTTTT.

The chain combines TRBV19 with TRBJ1-5, with a tentative D call TRBD1 (6 bases). Looked up from germline, CDR1 is LNHDA and CDR2 is SQIVND (reference sequence). With 1 base removed from V and 3 bases from J, the gap between germline ends came to 13 bases. The CDR3 loop spans 16 amino acids. The CDR3 here is CASSIVDRPPNQPQHF. The CDR3 region has the DNA TGTGCCAGTAGTATAGTGGACAGACCCCCCAATCAGCCCCAGCATTTT.

The rearrangement links TRBV3-1 (or the pseudogene TRBV3-2) to TRBJ2-4; weak D call: TRBD2 (5 bases). The CDR3 runs 16 residues. V lost 5 bases, J lost 0 bases, and 14 bases lay in between. Germline V gives CDR1 LGHDT, CDR2 YNNKEL (reference sequence). CDR3 DNA: TGTGCCAGCAGCTCGGGAAGTCGGTTAGCCAAAAACATTCAGTACTTC. It encodes CASSSGSRLAKNIQYF.

The V and J genes are TRBV4-1 and TRBJ1-1, with D possibly being TRBD1 (5 bases). The V and J ends lost 4 bases and 0 bases respectively, with 12 bases between them. Germline loops: CDR1 MGHRA, CDR2 YSYEKL. The CDR3 consists of 15 residues. This CDR3 is CASSRRTSMNTEAFF. In DNA form, the CDR3 reads TGCGCCAGCAGCCGCCGGACAAGCATGAACACTGAAGCTTTCTTT.

The rearrangement uses TRBV30 and TRBJ1-4; TRBD1 matches at 7 bases. Germline loops: CDR1 GTSNPN, CDR2 SVGIG (reference sequence). The CDR3 sequence is 15 residues long. The J segment lost 0 bases and the V segment lost 4 bases, leaving 5 bases of the junction unmatched. CDR3 nucleotides: TGTGCCTGGATGGACAGGCGGGCAACTAATGAAAAACTGTTTTTT. This gives the protein CAWMDRRATNEKLFF.

V usage is TRBV6-5 and J usage is TRBJ1-6, with D possibly being TRBD1 (5 bases). The CDR3 has 14 amino acids. V gave up 7 bases and J gave up 5 bases, with 12 bases separating them. Germline V lookup: CDR1 MNHEY, CDR2 SVGAGI. The CDR3 DNA is TGTGCCAGCAAGGGGATCAATAATAATTCACCCCTCCACTTT. Amino acid sequence: CASKGINNNSPLHF.